What follows are 25 T cell receptor beta chains derived from one specimen sequenced in a study of cytomegalovirus exposure and HLA in healthy donors. PCR primers comprised 60 Vbeta and 13 Jbeta primers. Clones were read by immunoSEQ multiplex PCR, and TCRdb kept only the in-frame ones, dropping some. The sample has roughly 160,000 clones; approximately 76% are singletons. Sample: PBMCs. The receptor set was obtained from a man in his fifties or sixties in good health and CMV-seronegative.

This sequence joins TRBV2 and TRBJ2-5, with 11 bases identical to TRBD2. The DNA end is more similar to TRBJ2-7, so the J call may be wrong. Looked up from germline, CDR1 is SNHLY and CDR2 is FYNNEI. This CDR3 has 15 residues. CDR3 amino acids: CASRRVTSGTDEQYF. CDR3 nucleotides: TGTGCCAGCAGGCGGGTGACTAGCGGGACTGACGAGCAGTACTTC.

This chain connects TRBV11-2 to TRBJ2-7; D is undetermined. Germline values: CDR1 SGHAT, CDR2 FQNNGV. Trimming took 4 bases from V and 2 from J, leaving 3 bases between them. The CDR3 runs 11 residues. CDR3 coding DNA: TGTGCCAGCAGCTACACCTACGAGCAGTACTTC. Translation gives CASSYTYEQYF.

The rearrangement links TRBV7-2 to TRBJ1-1; no firm D call. CDR3 length equals 14 residues. The germline V and J ends were trimmed by 5 bases and 0 bases, with 10 bases remaining between them. Germline V gene sequence: CDR1 SGHTA, CDR2 FQGNSA. The CDR3 nucleotides read TGTGCCAGCAGCCCACACCAGATGAACACTGAAGCTTTCTTT. It encodes CASSPHQMNTEAFF.

The DNA for the CDR3 is TGTGCCAGCAGCCAAGAAATGCGGGGGGCCGAGGAGACCCAGTACTTC. Its translation: CASSQEMRGAEETQYF. The gene calls are TRBV4-2 and TRBJ2-5; 8 bases line up with TRBD2. CDR1 LGHNA and CDR2 YNFKEQ come from the germline V gene. V shed 0 bases and J 5 bases; nucleotides not matched to a gene: 8. CDR3 size: 16 residues.

The chain employs TRBV4-1 and TRBJ2-5; D is ambiguous. The last part of the DNA fits TRBJ2-7 better; the J call may be wrong. The CDR3 has 14 residues. Germline lookup yields CDR1 MGHRA and CDR2 YSYEKL. This chain's CDR3 is CASSQVAGSYEQYF. In DNA form, the CDR3 reads TGCGCCAGCAGCCAAGTGGCAGGCTCCTACGAGCAGTACTTC.

The gene calls are TRBV9 and TRBJ2-1; D may be TRBD1 (6 bases). Germline-derived CDR1 and CDR2 are SGDLS and YYNGEE. The CDR3 length is 15 residues. V lost 0 bases, J lost 2 bases, and 9 bases lay in between. DNA for the CDR3: TGTGCCAGCAGCGTAGAACAGGGCCCCTACAATGAGCAGTTCTTC. This encodes CASSVEQGPYNEQFF.

This rearrangement joins TRBV5-6 to TRBJ2-5; D is perhaps TRBD1 (5 bases). V lost 4 bases and J 1 base, leaving 20 bases between the germline ends. Germline V CDR1 and CDR2: SGHDT, YYEEEE. The CDR3 is 17 residues long. The CDR3 DNA follows: TGTGCCAGCAGCCTATTGGGCAGGGCCCTCCTCCAAGAGACCCAGTACTTC. Its protein product is CASSLLGRALLQETQYF.

This chain uses TRBV5-1 with TRBJ1-1; D call uncertain. The CDR3 runs to 17 residues. Germline lookup yields CDR1 SGHRS and CDR2 YFSETQ. The V end was cut by 2 bases, the J end by 1 base, with 18 bases between. This CDR3 is CASSFTPSPGGNTEAFF. For the CDR3, the DNA is TGCGCCAGCAGCTTTACCCCAAGCCCGGGAGGGAACACTGAAGCTTTCTTT.

The J gene is TRBJ1-2, the V gene TRBV5-4; D is perhaps TRBD1 (5 bases). Trimming cost V 6 bases and J 1 base, with 7 bases left between them. Germline V gene sequence: CDR1 SGHNT, CDR2 YYREEE (reference sequence). The CDR3 length is 12 residues. CDR3 bases: TGTGCCAGCAAGGGGCTTAACTATGGCTACACCTTC. This sequence encodes CASKGLNYGYTF.

The V call is TRBV19, the J call TRBJ2-5, with D hard to call. Per germline, CDR1 LNHDA and CDR2 SQIVND (reference sequence). The germline V and J ends were trimmed by 3 bases and 2 bases, with 7 bases remaining between them. This CDR3 is built from 13 residues. The CDR3 DNA follows: TGTGCCAGTAGTATTCAGTTACAAGAGACCCAGTACTTC. Protein: CASSIQLQETQYF.

This chain connects TRBV30 to TRBJ1-6; D is unresolved. V was trimmed by 0 bases and J by 2 bases, leaving 5 bases between them. CDR1 is GTSNPN and CDR2 is SVGIG in the germline V gene (reference sequence). There are 14 residues in the CDR3. The chain's CDR3 is CAWSVDTYNSPLHF. CDR3 DNA: TGTGCCTGGAGTGTAGACACCTATAATTCACCCCTCCACTTT.

This clone was found a few times. V is TRBV4-1 and J is TRBJ2-1, with 7 nucleotides matching TRBD2. Germline values: CDR1 MGHRA, CDR2 YSYEKL. The CDR3 is made up of 14 amino acids. V lost 0 bases, J lost 4 bases, and 0 bases stayed unmatched. The CDR3 DNA sequence: TGCGCCAGCAGCCAAGAGGGAGGGTACAATGAGCAGTTCTTC. Translating gives CASSQEGGYNEQFF.

The rearrangement joins TRBV5-4 to TRBJ2-3; 7 positions match TRBD2. The CDR3 consists of 17 residues. Germline trimming cut 3 bases from V and 0 bases from J; bases unmatched to any gene: 10. The V gene's germline CDR1 is SGHNT and CDR2 YYREEE (reference sequence). The CDR3, as DNA: TGTGCCAGCAGCTCCCCCTATGGGCGGGGGAGCACAGATACGCAGTATTTT. Residues: CASSSPYGRGSTDTQYF.

This clone was found a few times. This sequence joins TRBV5-4 and TRBJ2-7; D ambiguous. Per germline, CDR1 SGHNT and CDR2 YYREEE (reference sequence). The CDR3 consists of 12 residues. The V end was cut by 3 bases, the J end by 2 bases, with 6 bases between. The CDR3 loop is CASSSTTYEQYF. The CDR3 DNA reads TGTGCCAGCAGCTCCACTACCTACGAGCAGTACTTC.

The CDR3 spells CASNSPGQGAYEQYF. The DNA of the CDR3 is TGTGCCAGTAATTCGCCGGGACAGGGGGCCTACGAGCAGTACTTC. This sequence joins TRBV19 and TRBJ2-7, with TRBD1 identical over 11 bases. The CDR3 consists of 15 residues. In germline, CDR1 is LNHDA, CDR2 SQIVND (reference sequence). V lost 7 bases and J lost 2; bases outside the gene matches: 7.

The chain employs TRBV18 and TRBJ1-4, with D uncertain. Deletions cut 6 bases from V and 1 base from J, with 3 bases between. Germline CDR1 is KGHSH and CDR2 is LQKENI. The length of the CDR3 is 12 residues. The CDR3 region has the DNA TGTGCCAGCTCCATAACTAATGAAAAACTGTTTTTT. Translating it yields CASSITNEKLFF.

The gene calls are TRBV6-6 and TRBJ2-5; 7 nucleotides align to TRBD1. Germline CDR1 MNHNY, CDR2 SVGAGI (reference sequence). Losses at the gene ends were 5 bases for V and 4 bases for J; bases not matched to a gene: 10. The CDR3 is 15 amino acids. Written as DNA, the CDR3 is TGTGCCAGCAGTCCCGGGACAGAGGTTCGAGAGACCCAGTACTTC. Its protein product is CASSPGTEVRETQYF.

This clone was detected a few times. This chain uses TRBV18 with TRBJ2-1; TRBD1 matches 9 bases. From germline, CDR1 is KGHSH and CDR2 LQKENI. Losses at the gene ends were 3 bases for V and 4 bases for J; bases not matched to a gene: 7. This CDR3 comprises 16 residues. The CDR3 region has the DNA TGTGCCAGCTCACCTCCCACCGGGACAGGGTACAATGAGCAGTTCTTC. As protein: CASSPPTGTGYNEQFF.

The chain is built from TRBV7-3 and TRBJ2-2; 8 bases map to TRBD2. The CDR3 extends over 14 amino acids. Germline loops: CDR1 SGHTA, CDR2 FQGTGA. With 3 bases clipped from V and 7 bases from J, the junction kept 4 bases outside the gene matches. Here the CDR3 DNA reads TGTGCCAGCAGCTTTACTAGCGGAGGCGGGGAGCTGTTTTTT. As protein: CASSFTSGGGELFF.

The chain links TRBV5-1 to TRBJ2-6; D call uncertain. The CDR3 extends over 18 amino acids. CDR1 SGHRS and CDR2 YFSETQ come from the germline V gene. Trimming took 0 bases from V and 2 from J, leaving 15 bases between them. CDR3 sequence reads: CASSLEVSVSPGANVLTF. CDR3 nucleotides: TGCGCCAGCAGCTTGGAAGTGAGCGTGTCCCCTGGGGCCAACGTCCTGACTTTC.

The V call is TRBV4-3, the J call TRBJ2-5, with TRBD2 as a possible D gene (5 bases). This CDR3 comprises 13 residues. Germline V lookup: CDR1 LGHNA, CDR2 YSLEER. The germline V and J ends were trimmed by 0 bases and 5 bases, with 7 bases remaining between them. Written as DNA, the CDR3 is TGCGCCAGCAGCCAAGATCCGGGGGAGACCCAGTACTTC. This encodes CASSQDPGETQYF.

This chain connects TRBV11-3 to TRBJ2-3; 12 bases are shared with TRBD2. The V gene's germline CDR1 is SGHNT and CDR2 YENEEA. V was clipped by 3 bases and J by 4 bases; unmatched bases: 5. This CDR3 contains 16 residues. CDR3 sequence: CASSFGLAGFPDTQYF. The CDR3 DNA is TGTGCCAGCAGCTTCGGACTAGCGGGGTTCCCAGATACGCAGTATTTT.

The chain joins TRBV7-8 to TRBJ2-7; 8 bases map to TRBD2. V shed 3 bases, J shed 2 bases, and the junction held 6 bases outside the gene matches. The CDR3 is 15 amino acids. In germline, CDR1 is SGHVS, CDR2 FQNEAQ. The CDR3 DNA follows: TGTGCCAGCAGCTTCCGGCGGGGGGAACCCTACGAGCAGTACTTC. This translates into CASSFRRGEPYEQYF.

The chain couples TRBV4-1 to TRBJ2-3, with unresolved D. The ends were cut back, 2 bases at V and 1 base at J, with 7 bases in the middle. Germline V CDR1 and CDR2: MGHRA, YSYEKL. CDR3 length: 14 amino acids. The CDR3 coding sequence is TGCGCCAGCAGCCAATCGGTGGGCACAGATACGCAGTATTTT. The encoded protein is CASSQSVGTDTQYF.

The gene calls are TRBV15 and TRBJ1-2; D gene unclear. With 4 bases removed from V and 4 bases from J, the gap between germline ends came to 16 bases. CDR3 length: 15 amino acids. Germline lookup yields CDR1 LNHNV and CDR2 YYDKDF (reference sequence). CDR3 residues: CATSTRPGSSYGYTF. In nucleotides, the CDR3 is TGTGCCACCAGCACCAGACCGGGGAGTTCCTATGGCTACACCTTC.